The 9 T cell receptor beta chains listed next were all sequenced from one sample in a study of blood T cell repertoires in COVID-19. Here immunoSEQ multiplex PCR was the method, and the copy in TCRdb shows in-frame clones only, minus some. This repertoire shows around 250,000 clones, roughly 86% found once; its top ten account for 0.7%. Sequences were obtained from peripheral blood. Source of these receptors: a human donor in a cohort sampled during active COVID-19.

J is TRBJ2-7 and V is TRBV7-8; 7 bases align to TRBD1. With V trimmed by 7 bases and J by 3 bases, 9 bases remained unmatched. The CDR3 totals 14 residues. Germline V gene data show CDR1 as SGHVS and CDR2 as FQNEAQ. As DNA, the CDR3 is TGTGCCAGCAACCTAATGGGACAGTTCTACGAGCAGTACTTC. It yields the protein CASNLMGQFYEQYF.

The genes are TRBV25-1 and TRBJ1-6; D is perhaps TRBD1 (6 bases). Germline CDR1 and CDR2: MGHDK and SYGVNS. The CDR3 is 15 amino acids. V gave up 7 bases and J gave up 6 bases, with 16 bases separating them. For the CDR3, the DNA is TGTGCCAGCACCGAGGGGGGGGGCACTAATTCACCCCTCCACTTT. As protein: CASTEGGGTNSPLHF.

V is TRBV30 and J is TRBJ2-2; D gene unclear. Looked up from germline, CDR1 is GTSNPN and CDR2 is SVGIG (reference sequence). The CDR3 is 12 amino acids. Trimming pared 1 base from V and 3 bases from J, leaving 3 bases between. DNA for the CDR3: TGTGCCTGGAGTGGAGACACCGGGGAGCTGTTTTTT. This sequence encodes CAWSGDTGELFF.

The CDR3 nucleotides are TGCGCCAGCAGCTTGGAGGGGGATTCCTATGGCTACACCTTC. It is translated as CASSLEGDSYGYTF. The gene calls are TRBV5-1 and TRBJ1-2; tentative D call: TRBD1 (6 bases). The V gene lost 0 bases and the J gene lost 4 bases, with 10 bases spanning the gap. Germline-derived CDR1 and CDR2 are SGHRS and YFSETQ. This CDR3 has 14 amino acids.

The V and J genes are TRBV7-9 and TRBJ2-5; tentative D call: TRBD1 (6 bases). Germline-derived CDR1 and CDR2 are SEHNR and FQNEAQ (reference sequence). V lost 5 bases, J lost 5 bases, and 15 bases lay in between. This CDR3 has 14 residues. In DNA form, the CDR3 reads TGTGCCAGCAGCACAGACAGGTCTCTTGAGACCCAGTACTTC. Protein: CASSTDRSLETQYF.

This clone was counted a few times. The CDR3 region has the DNA TGTGCCAGCAGTTACGGCGGGCTAAACAATGAGCAGTTCTTC. Translation gives CASSYGGLNNEQFF. This rearrangement joins TRBV6-2 or TRBV6-3 to TRBJ2-1; TRBD2 is a possible D gene (5 bases). Germline values: CDR1 MNHEY, CDR2 SVGEGT. V gave up 2 bases and J gave up 5 bases, with 10 bases separating them. The CDR3 extends over 14 amino acids.

V gene TRBV7-2 combines with J gene TRBJ2-7; 9 nucleotides align to TRBD2. The length of the CDR3 is 16 residues. Germline V CDR1 and CDR2: SGHTA, FQGNSA. V trimming: 3 bases; J trimming: 4 bases; junction bases outside the gene matches: 10. The CDR3 nucleotides read TGTGCCAGCAGCTTTTATACCGCGGGGGGGAGTTACGAGCAGTACTTC. This translates into CASSFYTAGGSYEQYF.

CDR3 coding DNA: TGCGCCAGCAGCCAAGAAGTAGCGGGGGGGCTCGTTTTCAATGAGCAGTTCTTC. It codes for CASSQEVAGGLVFNEQFF. This chain connects TRBV4-1 to TRBJ2-1; TRBD2 matches at 11 bases. CDR1 MGHRA and CDR2 YSYEKL come from the germline V gene. Trimming removed 0 bases from V and 6 bases from J; junction bases left unmatched: 10. The CDR3 totals 18 residues.

This sequence joins TRBV11-2 and TRBJ1-1; 8 nucleotides line up with TRBD1. The germline V gene has CDR1 SGHAT and CDR2 FQNNGV. J gave up 2 bases and V 4 bases, and 12 bases lay outside the gene matches. The CDR3 runs 17 residues. The DNA of the CDR3 is TGTGCCAGCAGCTCCCTCCCCAGGACAGGGATAAACACTGAAGCTTTCTTT. Its translation is CASSSLPRTGINTEAFF. Full variable domain (missing parts from reference TRBV11-2 and TRBJ1-1): EAGVAQSPRYKIIEKRQSVAFWCNPISGHATLYWYQQILGQGPKLLIQFQNNGVVDDSQLPKDRFSAERLKGVDSTLKIQPAKLEDSAVYLCASSSLPRTGINTEAFFGQGTRLTVV.